A selection of T cell receptor beta chains follows, all from one sample in a study of shared clonotypes between healthy human individuals. Clones were sequenced by immunoSEQ multiplex PCR, and TCRdb holds only the in-frame ones, with some missing. The sample lists about 2 million clones; roughly 94% were seen once. The sample taken for sequencing was naive CD4+ T cells sorted from blood. The origin of the receptors is a young man in good health. The CDR3 runs from the conserved cysteine through the conserved F or W. The D gene is left open where the match is weak. The size of a clone is reported for some rows only, either as once, few or many, or as a class for expanded clones.

d_call: TRBD2; v_call: TRBV4-1; j_call: TRBJ2-1; clone_size: once; cdr3_nt: TGCGCCAGCAGCCACGCGGGGGGGCCGTGGGAGCAGTTCTTC; cdr3_aa: CASSHAGGPWEQFF
d_call: TRBD1; v_call: TRBV6-5; j_call: TRBJ1-1; clone_size: once; cdr3_nt: TGTGCCACTCAGAGCCGGGACAGGCTTCAGGGTGGAGCTTTCTTT; cdr3_aa: CATQSRDRLQGGAFF
d_call: TRBD2; v_call: TRBV7-8; j_call: TRBJ2-5; clone_size: -; cdr3_nt: TGTGCCAGCAGCGGACTAGCGGGAATCGGGATTAAGACCCAGTACTTC; cdr3_aa: CASSGLAGIGIKTQYF
d_call: -; v_call: TRBV7-6; j_call: TRBJ1-5; clone_size: -; cdr3_nt: TGTGCCAGCAGCCCAGTGCCAGATTCTAATCAGCCCCAGCATTTT; cdr3_aa: CASSPVPDSNQPQHF
d_call: -; v_call: TRBV10-3; j_call: TRBJ1-2; clone_size: -; cdr3_nt: TGTGCCATCAGCCCAGAACAGGCAACGTGGGGCTACACCTTC; cdr3_aa: CAISPEQATWGYTF
d_call: -; v_call: TRBV29-1; j_call: TRBJ1-2; clone_size: -; cdr3_nt: TGCAGCGTTCAAGAAGGGAGCGGGGGCTACACCTTC; cdr3_aa: CSVQEGSGGYTF
d_call: -; v_call: TRBV10-3; j_call: TRBJ2-6; clone_size: -; cdr3_nt: TGTGCCATCAGTGGACACTTCTCTGGGGCCAACGTCCTGACTTTC; cdr3_aa: CAISGHFSGANVLTF
d_call: -; v_call: TRBV2; j_call: TRBJ1-1; clone_size: -; cdr3_nt: TGTGCCAGCAGTGAAAGCGGGGTCGGAGGGAGGAAAGAAGCTTTCTTT; cdr3_aa: CASSESGVGGRKEAFF
d_call: -; v_call: TRBV25-1; j_call: TRBJ1-2; clone_size: -; cdr3_nt: TGTGCCAGCAGTGGGGGATCGGTGACACGGGCTATAGAAGGCTACACCTTC; cdr3_aa: CASSGGSVTRAIEGYTF
d_call: TRBD1; v_call: TRBV7-2; j_call: TRBJ1-6; clone_size: -; cdr3_nt: TGTGCCAGCAGCAAGAGGACAGGGACCGATAATTCACCCCTCCACTTT; cdr3_aa: CASSKRTGTDNSPLHF
d_call: TRBD1; v_call: TRBV29-1; j_call: TRBJ1-2; clone_size: -; cdr3_nt: TGCAGCGTCCGACAGGGCATACGAGGCTACACCTTC; cdr3_aa: CSVRQGIRGYTF
d_call: -; v_call: TRBV6-5; j_call: TRBJ1-6; clone_size: -; cdr3_nt: TGTGCCAGCAGTTACGGCTTAGGGGTTAATTCACCCCTCCACTTT; cdr3_aa: CASSYGLGVNSPLHF
d_call: -; v_call: TRBV10-3; j_call: TRBJ1-2; clone_size: -; cdr3_nt: TGTGCCATCAGTGAGGGAATGGGCTACACCTTC; cdr3_aa: CAISEGMGYTF
d_call: -; v_call: TRBV28; j_call: TRBJ2-3; clone_size: -; cdr3_nt: TGTGCCAGCAGAGGTGAACCTACCCAAAGGGATACGCAGTATTTT; cdr3_aa: CASRGEPTQRDTQYF
d_call: TRBD2; v_call: TRBV5-1; j_call: TRBJ2-5; clone_size: -; cdr3_nt: TGCGCCAGCAGCTTGGCCCCAGCGGGGGGAACGGGAGAGACCCAGTACTTC; cdr3_aa: CASSLAPAGGTGETQYF
d_call: TRBD1; v_call: TRBV2; j_call: TRBJ1-2; clone_size: -; cdr3_nt: TGTGCCAACCGGGACAGGGACCTCGGGGACTATGGCTACACCTTC; cdr3_aa: CANRDRDLGDYGYTF
d_call: TRBD2; v_call: TRBV5-1; j_call: TRBJ2-7; clone_size: once; cdr3_nt: TGCGCCAGCAGCGTGGGGACTAGCGGCACCTACGAGCAGTACTTC; cdr3_aa: CASSVGTSGTYEQYF
d_call: TRBD1; v_call: TRBV30; j_call: TRBJ2-5; clone_size: -; cdr3_nt: TGTGCCTACGACAGGGGGGGAGAGACCCAGTACTTC; cdr3_aa: CAYDRGGETQYF
d_call: -; v_call: TRBV30; j_call: TRBJ1-6; clone_size: -; cdr3_nt: TGTGCCTGGTCTCCGGGCGCCTATAATTCACCCCTCCACTTT; cdr3_aa: CAWSPGAYNSPLHF
d_call: -; v_call: TRBV11-3; j_call: TRBJ1-1; clone_size: -; cdr3_nt: TGTGCCAGCAGCTTAGGGCAGGCGAACACTGAAGCTTTCTTT; cdr3_aa: CASSLGQANTEAFF
d_call: TRBD2; v_call: TRBV2; j_call: TRBJ2-5; clone_size: -; cdr3_nt: TGTGCCAGCGGATTAGGAGGGGAGGGAGAGACCCAGTACTTC; cdr3_aa: CASGLGGEGETQYF
d_call: TRBD1; v_call: TRBV10-3; j_call: TRBJ2-5; clone_size: -; cdr3_nt: TGTGCCATCAGCCGGGACAGGGGGTTCGAGGAGACCCAGTACTTC; cdr3_aa: CAISRDRGFEETQYF
d_call: -; v_call: TRBV10-2; j_call: TRBJ1-5; clone_size: -; cdr3_nt: TGCGCCAGCAGTGAAAGGCAGGGTGATCAGCCCCAGCATTTT; cdr3_aa: CASSERQGDQPQHF
d_call: -; v_call: TRBV6-5; j_call: TRBJ2-7; clone_size: -; cdr3_nt: TGTGCCAGCAGTTACTCGGGTCAGGGCTACGGCGAGCAGTACTTC; cdr3_aa: CASSYSGQGYGEQYF
d_call: -; v_call: TRBV9; j_call: TRBJ2-5; clone_size: -; cdr3_nt: TGTGCCAGCAGCCGGGACTCCGTAGAGACCCAGTACTTC; cdr3_aa: CASSRDSVETQYF
d_call: TRBD2; v_call: TRBV7-7; j_call: TRBJ2-3; clone_size: -; cdr3_nt: TGTGCTAGCAGCTTAGGACTAGGTTCGACAGATACGCAGTATTTT; cdr3_aa: CASSLGLGSTDTQYF
d_call: -; v_call: TRBV27; j_call: TRBJ1-2; clone_size: -; cdr3_nt: TGTGCCAGCAGACCCGGGACCCACACTAACTATGGCTACACCTTC; cdr3_aa: CASRPGTHTNYGYTF
d_call: -; v_call: TRBV7-9; j_call: TRBJ2-1; clone_size: -; cdr3_nt: TGTGCCAGCAGCTTAAGGAACAATGAGCAGTTCTTC; cdr3_aa: CASSLRNNEQFF
d_call: -; v_call: TRBV5-1; j_call: TRBJ2-2; clone_size: -; cdr3_nt: TGCGCCAGCAGCTTTCCGGGCCCGTCCACCGGGGAGCTGTTTTTT; cdr3_aa: CASSFPGPSTGELFF
d_call: -; v_call: TRBV4-1; j_call: TRBJ2-5; clone_size: -; cdr3_nt: TGCGCCAGCAGCCAAGAGGGGGGCCCAGAGACCCAGTACTTC; cdr3_aa: CASSQEGGPETQYF
d_call: -; v_call: TRBV5-1; j_call: TRBJ2-3; clone_size: -; cdr3_nt: TGCGCCAGCAGCTTGGAGTGGGACACAGATACGCAGTATTTT; cdr3_aa: CASSLEWDTDTQYF
d_call: TRBD2; v_call: TRBV6-5; j_call: TRBJ2-1; clone_size: -; cdr3_nt: TGTGCCATTTCGGCGGGGGGGCTTGTCGGCGAGCAGTTCTTC; cdr3_aa: CAISAGGLVGEQFF
d_call: TRBD1; v_call: TRBV9; j_call: TRBJ2-3; clone_size: -; cdr3_nt: TGTGCCAGCAGCCCACGGGACAGGGGGCGCCGAGATACGCAGTATTTT; cdr3_aa: CASSPRDRGRRDTQYF
d_call: -; v_call: TRBV5-1; j_call: TRBJ2-5; clone_size: -; cdr3_nt: TGCGCCAGCAGCCCGGGACGGAGTGAGGAGACCCAGTACTTC; cdr3_aa: CASSPGRSEETQYF
d_call: TRBD2; v_call: TRBV5-1; j_call: TRBJ2-1; clone_size: -; cdr3_nt: TGCGCCAGCAGCTCTGCTGTTCTAGCGGGAGGGTACAATGAGCAGTTCTTC; cdr3_aa: CASSSAVLAGGYNEQFF
d_call: -; v_call: TRBV2; j_call: TRBJ2-5; clone_size: -; cdr3_nt: TGTGCCAGCACCCTTTGGGAACTAGCCAAAGAGACCCAGTACTTC; cdr3_aa: CASTLWELAKETQYF
d_call: -; v_call: TRBV30; j_call: TRBJ1-6; clone_size: -; cdr3_nt: TGTGCCTGGAGCGTTGCCGGGGGGTCACCCCTCCACTTT; cdr3_aa: CAWSVAGGSPLHF
d_call: -; v_call: TRBV9; j_call: TRBJ2-3; clone_size: once; cdr3_nt: TGTGCCAGCAGCGTAGCGGGGCATGGAACAGATACGCAGTATTTT; cdr3_aa: CASSVAGHGTDTQYF
d_call: TRBD1; v_call: TRBV5-8; j_call: TRBJ2-1; clone_size: -; cdr3_nt: TGTGCCAGCAGCTTGGCTGGACAGGGGATCAATGAGCAGTTCTTC; cdr3_aa: CASSLAGQGINEQFF
d_call: -; v_call: TRBV7-9; j_call: TRBJ1-3; clone_size: -; cdr3_nt: TGTGCCAGCAGCTTGATACCCTCTGGAAACACCATATATTTT; cdr3_aa: CASSLIPSGNTIYF
d_call: -; v_call: TRBV6-1; j_call: TRBJ2-7; clone_size: few; cdr3_nt: TGTGCCGCCGGCTTCTCACTAGGTGGCGAGCAGTACTTC; cdr3_aa: CAAGFSLGGEQYF
d_call: TRBD2; v_call: TRBV5-1; j_call: TRBJ2-3; clone_size: -; cdr3_nt: TGCGCCAGCAGCCCCCCTAGCGGGGGGACGGGTACGCAGTATTTT; cdr3_aa: CASSPPSGGTGTQYF
d_call: TRBD2; v_call: TRBV7-2; j_call: TRBJ2-1; clone_size: -; cdr3_nt: TGTGCCAGCAGTTCATGGACTAGCGGGCGCAATGAGCAGTTCTTC; cdr3_aa: CASSSWTSGRNEQFF
d_call: -; v_call: TRBV9; j_call: TRBJ2-7; clone_size: -; cdr3_nt: TGTGCCAGCAGCACGGGACCGGGGATATCTGTGCAGTACTTC; cdr3_aa: CASSTGPGISVQYF
d_call: -; v_call: TRBV7-8; j_call: TRBJ2-1; clone_size: -; cdr3_nt: TGTGCCAGCAGCTTAGCGGACTTTTACAATGAGCAGTTCTTC; cdr3_aa: CASSLADFYNEQFF
d_call: -; v_call: TRBV6-5; j_call: TRBJ1-2; clone_size: -; cdr3_nt: TGTGCCAGCAGTTACTCGAATTTAGGGAACTATGGCTACACCTTC; cdr3_aa: CASSYSNLGNYGYTF
d_call: -; v_call: TRBV4-2; j_call: TRBJ2-7; clone_size: -; cdr3_nt: TGTGCCAGCAGCCGGGGGTCAGGGGATGCCTACGAGCAGTACTTC; cdr3_aa: CASSRGSGDAYEQYF
d_call: -; v_call: TRBV28; j_call: TRBJ2-3; clone_size: -; cdr3_nt: TGTGCCAGCAGTTTTGGAGTGGGTACGCAGTATTTT; cdr3_aa: CASSFGVGTQYF
d_call: -; v_call: TRBV5-1; j_call: TRBJ1-2; clone_size: once; cdr3_nt: TGCGCCAGCAGCCCAGAGGCAGCCAGGGGCTACACCTTC; cdr3_aa: CASSPEAARGYTF
d_call: -; v_call: TRBV5-1; j_call: TRBJ1-3; clone_size: once; cdr3_nt: TGCGCCAGCAGCCACGGGACGGGAATAAGCTCTGGAAACACCATATATTTT; cdr3_aa: CASSHGTGISSGNTIYF
d_call: -; v_call: TRBV28; j_call: TRBJ1-2; clone_size: -; cdr3_nt: TGTGCCAGCACTTTAGGAGGGCTTAGCTATGGCTACACCTTC; cdr3_aa: CASTLGGLSYGYTF
d_call: TRBD2; v_call: TRBV27; j_call: TRBJ2-7; clone_size: -; cdr3_nt: TGTGCCAGCTCCAAAATAGGGACTAGCGGGACCTACGAGCAGTACTTC; cdr3_aa: CASSKIGTSGTYEQYF
d_call: TRBD2; v_call: TRBV6-6; j_call: TRBJ2-1; clone_size: -; cdr3_nt: TGTGCCGCTGGCACTAGCGGGGGTAATGAGCAGTTCTTC; cdr3_aa: CAAGTSGGNEQFF
d_call: TRBD1; v_call: TRBV6-5; j_call: TRBJ1-2; clone_size: -; cdr3_nt: TGTGCCAGCAGTTACTACCGGGACAGGGGTGAGGGCTACACCTTC; cdr3_aa: CASSYYRDRGEGYTF
d_call: -; v_call: TRBV7-9; j_call: TRBJ1-2; clone_size: -; cdr3_nt: TGTGCCAGCAGCTTAGCGGGAGGGGGTGGCTACACCTTC; cdr3_aa: CASSLAGGGGYTF
d_call: -; v_call: TRBV2; j_call: TRBJ1-5; clone_size: once; cdr3_nt: TGTGCCAGCAGTGAAGCCGGGGGAATGGATAGCAATCAGCCCCAGCATTTT; cdr3_aa: CASSEAGGMDSNQPQHF
d_call: -; v_call: TRBV18; j_call: TRBJ2-7; clone_size: -; cdr3_nt: TGTGCCAGCTCACAGGGCTATGAGAATCTTTACGAGCAGTACTTC; cdr3_aa: CASSQGYENLYEQYF
d_call: -; v_call: TRBV30; j_call: TRBJ1-2; clone_size: -; cdr3_nt: TGTGCCTGGAGTGTACGGGGTAGGGCTGATGGCTACACCTTC; cdr3_aa: CAWSVRGRADGYTF